Only one count was recorded for the clone carrying this T cell receptor (beta chain). CDR1 SGHVS and CDR2 FQNEAQ come from the germline V gene. This CDR3 spans 15 amino acids. V shed 5 bases and J 7 bases; nucleotides not matched to a gene: 13. The source of the sample is a study of T cell changes during pregnancy in multiple sclerosis. Sequenced by immunoSEQ multiplex PCR; TCRdb stores in-frame clones only, minus some. The sample has about 38,000 clones, roughly 93% seen once. This sequence was found in a female donor with multiple sclerosis, enrolled in a pregnancy study. The sample here was CD4+ T cells from peripheral blood mononuclear cells, taken in the second trimester of pregnancy. The chain employs TRBV7-8 and TRBJ1-2; 7 bases fit TRBD1. The DNA of the CDR3 is TGTGCCAGCAGCGCTGAACAGGGGTACCTTCCTGGCTACACCTTC. It yields the protein CASSAEQGYLPGYTF.